The next 7 T cell receptor beta chains were all read from a single sample in a study of blood T cell repertoires in COVID-19. Using immunoSEQ multiplex PCR, the repertoire was profiled, and TCRdb retains in-frame clones only, with some absent. The repertoire has roughly 150,000 clones, roughly 86% of them found once; the top ten carry approximately 2.6%. The sample consisted of peripheral blood. The receptors shown here come from a woman older than 75 with COVID-19, enrolled during active disease.

The chain joins TRBV7-2 to TRBJ1-3, with 7 bases aligning to TRBD1. The germline V gene encodes CDR1 SGHTA and CDR2 FQGNSA. The junction had 3 bases not matched to a gene; V was cut back by 5 bases and J by 8 bases. This CDR3 region has 12 residues. Here the CDR3 DNA reads TGTGCCAGCAGCGTACAGGGGCACACCATATATTTT. Encoded protein: CASSVQGHTIYF.

This sequence joins TRBV28 and TRBJ1-4, with D uncertain. CDR3 size: 14 residues. Germline loops: CDR1 MDHEN, CDR2 SYDVKM. Between the trimmed V and J ends, which lost 4 bases and 0 bases, there was a span of 6 bases. The CDR3 loop reads CASSSVSTNEKLFF. As DNA, the CDR3 is TGTGCCAGCAGTTCAGTCTCAACTAATGAAAAACTGTTTTTT.

This chain uses TRBV2 with TRBJ1-6, with TRBD1 matching 9 bases. This CDR3 spans 14 amino acids. J was trimmed by 13 bases and V by 4 bases; bases with no gene match: 8. Germline V gene data show CDR1 as SNHLY and CDR2 as FYNNEI. CDR3 sequence: CASSVAQGAIPLHF. For the CDR3, the DNA is TGTGCCAGCAGTGTAGCACAGGGGGCTATTCCCCTCCACTTT. The full variable domain, rest sourced from reference TRBV2 and TRBJ1-6, is EPEVTQTPSHQVTQMGQEVILRCVPISNHLYFYWYRQILGQKVEFLVSFYNNEISEKSEIFDDQFSVERPDGSNFTLKIRSTKLEDSAMYFCASSVAQGAIPLHFGNGTRLTVT.

The chain joins TRBV27 to TRBJ1-2; tentatively, D is TRBD1 (5 bases). Germline CDR1 reads MNHEY; CDR2 reads SMNVEV (reference sequence). The V gene lost 6 bases and the J gene lost 6 bases, with 11 bases spanning the gap. CDR3 size: 12 residues. CDR3 coding DNA: TGTGCCAGCAGCTCGCAGGGTAATGGCTACACCTTC. This codes for CASSSQGNGYTF.

The rearrangement links TRBV4-1 to TRBJ2-7; 9 nucleotides match TRBD1. Per the germline V gene, CDR1 is MGHRA and CDR2 is YSYEKL. The junction had 7 bases not matched to a gene; V was cut back by 6 bases and J by 4 bases. The CDR3 sequence is 14 residues long. The CDR3 nucleotides are TGCGCCAGCAGGCCGGGACAGGGTCTTTACGAGCAGTACTTC. Protein: CASRPGQGLYEQYF.

The J gene is TRBJ2-1, the V gene TRBV27, with TRBD2 matching 7 bases. The trim removed 2 bases at V and 2 bases at J, leaving 6 bases unmatched. Germline assignment: CDR1 MNHEY and CDR2 SMNVEV (reference sequence). The CDR3 sequence is 16 residues long. The CDR3 DNA follows: TGTGCCAGCAGTTTAAAACTAGCGTTCCCCTACAATGAGCAGTTCTTC. The encoded protein is CASSLKLAFPYNEQFF.

As for this clone: At one end, the junction sequence differs from germline, possibly due to a read error. The V call is TRBV25-1, the J call TRBJ1-6, with D tentatively TRBD1 (6 bases). The CDR3 is 14 residues long. Germline lookup yields CDR1 MGHDK and CDR2 SYGVNS. CDR3 bases: TGTGCCAGCAGCCGGACAGATTATAGTTCACCCCTCCACTTT. Its protein is CASSRTDYSSPLHF.